This T cell receptor (beta chain) was captured by sequencing in a study of cytomegalovirus exposure and HLA in healthy donors. Overall study results and limits: The classifier reportedly diagnosed cytomegalovirus status with high sensitivity and specificity.

13 Jbeta primers and 60 Vbeta primers were used for the PCR. Generated by immunoSEQ multiplex PCR, the TCRdb table keeps only in-frame clones and is missing some. The sample contains some 130,000 clones, roughly three quarters of which appear only once. A remark on this clone: Antigen specificity is unknown.

The V and J ends lost 8 bases and 6 bases respectively, with 18 bases between them. The CDR3 contains 14 residues. Germline V lookup: CDR1 WSHSY, CDR2 SAAADI. The chain joins TRBV10-2 to TRBJ2-3; tentative D call: TRBD2 (7 bases). This sequence was found in a man aged 30-40 years in good health and CMV-seronegative. Sequenced material: PBMCs. CDR3 in amino acids: CASYGGRGRDTQYF. The CDR3 bases are TGCGCCAGCTATGGAGGGCGGGGGCGGGATACGCAGTATTTT.